Sequencing of this T cell receptor (beta chain) was carried out in a study of blood T cell repertoires in COVID-19 (dated by TCRdb to 2018 to 2020). Background for the entire study: The collaborator samples originated in the United States, Italy and Spain and spanned the acute and convalescent phases of COVID-19. The prospective study material was composed of cDNA or gDNA derived from T cells, B-cell-depleted T cells, or PBMCs. Subjects who had been exposed to COVID-19, were actively infected with it, or had recovered from it provided the deeply sampled blood TCRbeta repertoires that made up the dataset. The repertoires were made available in a free public database intended to serve as a resource for research on the immune response to SARS-CoV-2. Samples were obtained from the ongoing ImmuneRACE study (first 160 participants) and from over a thousand subjects provided by 6 global collaborators. A de-identified subject ID, COVID-19 status, age in years and sex were almost always included in the sample metadata. Where available, HLA class I and class II types were obtained from metadata supplied by the sample provider rather than from assay-based typing. Beyond this particular receptor, the publication reports: Clinical and demographic metadata were provided uncurated, with the amount varying by source and participant.

A word on this clone: Its cognate antigen has yet to be identified. Base-call qualities are not available, and no considerably larger clone is one nucleotide away.

The collaborating institutions used their own protocols to collect whole blood in K2EDTA tubes. For TCRbeta analysis, collaborators shipped samples in one of three forms: frozen whole blood, isolated PBMCs, or DNA extracted from either of those sample types. The immunoSEQ Assay, a bias-controlled multiplex PCR, was used to amplify TCRbeta CDR3 regions from genomic DNA. The study's own analysis went as follows. The number of nucleated cells in each sample was estimated from the amplification of reference gene primers within the assay. Sequence reads were collapsed and filtered to measure the absolute abundance of every unique TCRbeta CDR3 rearrangement. For each sample, productive Simpson clonality was calculated as the square root of Simpson's diversity index over productive rearrangements. TCRdb stores this immuneACCESS table with in-frame sequences only. Part of the clones is absent; in the studies checked, under half of the shortfall reflects unresolved V genes, and no reason is known for the rest. V, J and clone size reflect that table, while D and trimming were determined from the DNA. This sample comprises roughly 320,000 clones, 85% of them detected only once. Clones ranked in the top ten supply just over 7% of the sample.

From the germline V gene, CDR1 is ENHRY and CDR2 is SYGVKD. V is reduced by 0 bases and J by 3 bases, leaving a spacing of 9 bases between them. The CDR3 spans 15 residues, from the cysteine through the phenylalanine. The sequence is cut down to CDR3 DNA, 45 bases in frame from base 1. The sequenced material came from peripheral blood. This chain is built from TRBV10-3 and TRBJ1-5; a confident D gene designation cannot be given. The receptor's source is a human donor in a cohort sampled during active COVID-19. The CDR3 corresponds to CAISESGLNNQPQHF. Read as DNA, the sequence is TGTGCCATCAGTGAGTCAGGACTGAACAATCAGCCCCAGCATTTT.